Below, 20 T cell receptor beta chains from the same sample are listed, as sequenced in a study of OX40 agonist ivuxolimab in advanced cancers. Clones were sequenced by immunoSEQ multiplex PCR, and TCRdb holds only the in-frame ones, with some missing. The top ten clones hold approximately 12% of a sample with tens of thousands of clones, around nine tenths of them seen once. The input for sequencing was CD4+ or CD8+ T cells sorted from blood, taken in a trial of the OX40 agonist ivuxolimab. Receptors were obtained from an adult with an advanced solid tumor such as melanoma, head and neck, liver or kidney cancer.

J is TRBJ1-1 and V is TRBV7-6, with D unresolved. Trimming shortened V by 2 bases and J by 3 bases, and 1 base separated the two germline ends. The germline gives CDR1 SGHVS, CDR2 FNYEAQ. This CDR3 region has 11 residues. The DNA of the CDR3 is TGTGCCAGCAGCTTACACACTGAAGCTTTCTTT. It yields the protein CASSLHTEAFF.

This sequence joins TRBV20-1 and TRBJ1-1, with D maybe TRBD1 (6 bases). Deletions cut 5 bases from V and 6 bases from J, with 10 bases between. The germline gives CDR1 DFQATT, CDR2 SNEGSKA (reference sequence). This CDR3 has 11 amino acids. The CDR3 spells CSAEGEAEAFF. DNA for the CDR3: TGCAGTGCTGAGGGGGAGGCTGAAGCTTTCTTT.

CDR3 bases: TGTGCCACCAGCTCCGGAGGCCTGGACAGTCGGCAGTACTTC. It yields the protein CATSSGGLDSRQYF. The V gene is TRBV15, the J gene TRBJ2-7; tentative D call: TRBD1 (6 bases). V was trimmed by 5 bases and J by 9 bases, leaving 20 bases between them. The CDR3 runs 14 residues. Germline lookup yields CDR1 LNHNV and CDR2 YYDKDF (reference sequence). The full variable domain, its missing parts supplied by reference TRBV15 and TRBJ2-7, is DAMVIQNPRYQVTQFGKPVTLSCSQTLNHNVMYWYQQKSSQAPKLLFHYYDKDFNNEADTPDNFQSRRPNTSFCFLDIRSPGLGDTAMYLCATSSGGLDSRQYFGPGTRLTVT.

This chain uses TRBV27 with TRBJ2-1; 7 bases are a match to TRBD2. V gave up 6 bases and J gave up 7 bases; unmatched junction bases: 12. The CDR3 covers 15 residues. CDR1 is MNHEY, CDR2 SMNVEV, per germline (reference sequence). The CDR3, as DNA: TGTGCCAGCAGCACACAGCGGGGAGGAGGGAATGAGCAGTTCTTC. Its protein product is CASSTQRGGGNEQFF.

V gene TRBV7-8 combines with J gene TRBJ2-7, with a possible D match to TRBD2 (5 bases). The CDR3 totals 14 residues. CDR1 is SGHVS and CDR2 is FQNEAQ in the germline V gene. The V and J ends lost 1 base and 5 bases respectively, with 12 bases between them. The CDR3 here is CASSLEVDSDEQYF. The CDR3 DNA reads TGTGCCAGCAGCTTAGAGGTGGACTCGGACGAGCAGTACTTC. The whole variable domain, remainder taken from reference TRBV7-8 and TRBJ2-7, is GAGVSQSPRYKVAKRGQDVALRCDPISGHVSLFWYQQALGQGPEFLTYFQNEAQLDKSGLPSDRFFAERPEGSVSTLKIQRTQQEDSAVYLCASSLEVDSDEQYFGPGTRLTVT.

The CDR3 region is CASSLGLAGEQYF. CDR3 nucleotides: TGCGCCAGCAGCTTGGGACTAGCGGGAGAGCAGTACTTC. V usage is TRBV5-1 and J usage is TRBJ2-7, with 11 bases matching TRBD2. CDR3 length equals 13 residues. Germline V lookup: CDR1 SGHRS, CDR2 YFSETQ. V was clipped by 0 bases and J by 7 bases; unmatched bases: 0.

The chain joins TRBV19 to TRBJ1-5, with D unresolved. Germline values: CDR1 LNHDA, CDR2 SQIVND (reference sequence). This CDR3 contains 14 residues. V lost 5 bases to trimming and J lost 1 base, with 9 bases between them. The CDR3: CASSVVGSNQPQHF. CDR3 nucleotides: TGTGCCAGTAGTGTAGTGGGGAGCAATCAGCCCCAGCATTTT.

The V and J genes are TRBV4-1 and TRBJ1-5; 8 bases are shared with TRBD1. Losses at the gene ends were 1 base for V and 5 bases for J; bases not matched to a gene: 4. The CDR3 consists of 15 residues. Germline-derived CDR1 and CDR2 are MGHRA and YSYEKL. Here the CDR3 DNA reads TGCGCCAGCAGCCAAGGACAGGGGCGGTATCAGCCCCAGCATTTT. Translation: CASSQGQGRYQPQHF.

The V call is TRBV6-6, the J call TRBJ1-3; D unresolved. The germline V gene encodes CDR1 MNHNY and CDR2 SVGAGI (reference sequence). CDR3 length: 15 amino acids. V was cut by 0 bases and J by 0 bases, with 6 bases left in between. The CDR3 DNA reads TGTGCCAGCAGTTACTCGCGGAGCTCTGGAAACACCATATATTTT. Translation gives CASSYSRSSGNTIYF.

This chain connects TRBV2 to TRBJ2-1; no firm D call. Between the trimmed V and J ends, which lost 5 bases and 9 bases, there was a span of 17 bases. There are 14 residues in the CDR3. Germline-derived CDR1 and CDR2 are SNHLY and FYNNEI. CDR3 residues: CASSLGLGPTEQFF. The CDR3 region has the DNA TGTGCCAGCAGTCTTGGTTTAGGGCCCACTGAGCAGTTCTTC.

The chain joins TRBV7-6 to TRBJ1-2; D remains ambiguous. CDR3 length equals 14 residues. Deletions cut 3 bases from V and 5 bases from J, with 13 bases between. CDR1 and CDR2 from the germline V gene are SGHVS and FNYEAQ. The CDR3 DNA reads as TGTGCCAGCAGCTTGTCCGGGTTCGGGTATGGCTACACCTTC. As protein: CASSLSGFGYGYTF. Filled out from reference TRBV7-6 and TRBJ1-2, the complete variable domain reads GAGVSQSPRYKVTKRGQDVALRCDPISGHVSLYWYRQALGQGPEFLTYFNYEAQQDKSGLPNDRFSAERPEGSISTLTIQRTEQRDSAMYRCASSLSGFGYGYTFGSGTRLTVV.

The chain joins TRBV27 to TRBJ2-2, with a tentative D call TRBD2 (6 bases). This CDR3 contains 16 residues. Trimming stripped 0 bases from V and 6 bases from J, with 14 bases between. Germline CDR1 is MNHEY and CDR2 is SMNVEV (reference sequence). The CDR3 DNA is TGTGCCAGCAGTTTATCGATCGTCGGGGGATCCGGGGAGCTGTTTTTT. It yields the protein CASSLSIVGGSGELFF.

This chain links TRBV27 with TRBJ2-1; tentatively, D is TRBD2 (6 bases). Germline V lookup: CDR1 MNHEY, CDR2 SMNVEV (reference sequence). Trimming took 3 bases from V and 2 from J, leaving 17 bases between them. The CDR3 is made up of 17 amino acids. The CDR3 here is CASSFVTGTGPYNEQFF. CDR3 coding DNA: TGTGCCAGCAGTTTCGTTACCGGGACTGGGCCCTACAATGAGCAGTTCTTC.

Here the CDR3 DNA reads TGTGCCAGTAGGGGATGGGCTCGGGCTGAAGCTTTCTTT. Translated, it gives CASRGWARAEAFF. The chain joins TRBV19 to TRBJ1-1; D is unresolved. The germline gives CDR1 LNHDA, CDR2 SQIVND (reference sequence). This CDR3 is built from 13 residues. The ends were cut back, 6 bases at V and 6 bases at J, with 14 bases in the middle. Drawing the rest from reference TRBV19 and TRBJ1-1, the complete variable domain is DGGITQSPKYLFRKEGQNVTLSCEQNLNHDAMYWYRQDPGQGLRLIYYSQIVNDFQKGDIAEGYSVSREKKESFPLTVTSAQKNPTAFYLCASRGWARAEAFFGQGTRLTVV.

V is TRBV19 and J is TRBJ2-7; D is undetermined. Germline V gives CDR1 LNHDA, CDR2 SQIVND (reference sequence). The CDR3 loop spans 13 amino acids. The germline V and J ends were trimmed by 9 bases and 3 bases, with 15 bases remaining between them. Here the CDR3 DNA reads TGTGCCAGCTCTATTGTAGGAAGCTACGAGCAGTACTTC. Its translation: CASSIVGSYEQYF.

In DNA form, the CDR3 reads TGTGCCAGCAGCCAAGGGGGGCTTTTGGACACAGATGAGCAGTTCTTC. Translated: CASSQGGLLDTDEQFF. The chain has TRBV4-2 and TRBJ2-1; TRBD1 might be the D (6 bases). From germline, CDR1 is LGHNA and CDR2 YNFKEQ. The CDR3 length is 16 residues. Trimming took 1 base from V and 8 from J, leaving 18 bases between them.

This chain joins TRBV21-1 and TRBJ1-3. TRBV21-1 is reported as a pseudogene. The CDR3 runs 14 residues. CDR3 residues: CASKYRYSGNTIYF. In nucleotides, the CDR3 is TGTGCCAGCAAATACCGGTACTCTGGAAACACCATATATTTT.

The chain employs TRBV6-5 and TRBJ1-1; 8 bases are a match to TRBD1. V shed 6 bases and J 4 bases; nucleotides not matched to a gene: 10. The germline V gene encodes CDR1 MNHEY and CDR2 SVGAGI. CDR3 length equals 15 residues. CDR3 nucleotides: TGTGCCAGCAGCCCAACCTCGGACAGGGTCACTGAAGCTTTCTTT. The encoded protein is CASSPTSDRVTEAFF.

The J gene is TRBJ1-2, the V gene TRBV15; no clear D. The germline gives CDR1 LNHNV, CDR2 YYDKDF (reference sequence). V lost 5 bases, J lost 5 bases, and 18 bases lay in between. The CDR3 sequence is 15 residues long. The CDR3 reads CATSQRGSRGYGYTF. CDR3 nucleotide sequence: TGTGCCACCAGCCAGAGAGGGTCAAGAGGTTATGGCTACACCTTC.

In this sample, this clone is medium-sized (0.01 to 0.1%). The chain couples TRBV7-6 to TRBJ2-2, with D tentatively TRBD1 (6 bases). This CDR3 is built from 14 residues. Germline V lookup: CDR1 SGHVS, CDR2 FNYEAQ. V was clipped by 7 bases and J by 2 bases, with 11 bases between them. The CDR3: CASTDRTNTGELFF. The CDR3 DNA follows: TGTGCCAGCACCGACAGGACAAACACCGGGGAGCTGTTTTTT.